These 14 T cell receptor beta chains were all obtained from the same sample, sequenced in a study of cytomegalovirus exposure and HLA in healthy donors. PCR involved 60 Vbeta and 13 Jbeta primers. Method: immunoSEQ multiplex PCR; TCRdb's copy keeps in-frame clones and lacks some. The sample carries about 160,000 clones, roughly 80% recorded once. The sequenced sample consisted of PBMCs. The origin of the receptors is a man younger than 40 in good health and CMV-seronegative.

V and J are TRBV10-3 and TRBJ1-6; possibly TRBD1 for D (5 bases). The CDR3 is 13 residues long. V was pared by 8 bases and J by 2 bases, with 7 bases between. Germline CDR1 ENHRY, CDR2 SYGVKD. The CDR3 loop reads CAIQGAYNSPLHF. The CDR3, as DNA: TGTGCCATCCAGGGTGCCTATAATTCACCCCTCCACTTT.

The chain has TRBV11-2 and TRBJ2-7; 10 bases line up with TRBD2. There are 14 residues in the CDR3. With V trimmed by 7 bases and J by 2 bases, 5 bases remained unmatched. Germline V CDR1 and CDR2: SGHAT, FQNNGV. The CDR3 spells CASKSLAGTYEQYF. CDR3 bases: TGTGCCAGCAAGTCACTAGCGGGAACCTACGAGCAGTACTTC.

The chain uses TRBV4-1 and TRBJ2-5; 12 nucleotides align to TRBD2. The CDR3 is 15 amino acids. Germline V gives CDR1 MGHRA, CDR2 YSYEKL. V was clipped by 1 base and J by 5 bases; unmatched bases: 2. CDR3 bases: TGCGCCAGCAGCCAAGGGACTAGCGGGGTGGAGACCCAGTACTTC. Residues: CASSQGTSGVETQYF.

The J gene is TRBJ2-5, the V gene TRBV6-5, with 7 bases lining up with TRBD2. The CDR3 is made up of 12 amino acids. The germline CDR1 and CDR2 sequences are MNHEY and SVGAGI. V gave up 5 bases and J gave up 7 bases; unmatched junction bases: 4. The CDR3 region is CASSVPGGTQYF. DNA of the CDR3: TGTGCCAGCAGTGTTCCGGGAGGGACCCAGTACTTC.

This chain joins TRBV29-1 and TRBJ2-6; D might be TRBD1 (6 bases). The CDR3 length is 14 residues. The germline V and J ends were trimmed by 5 bases and 0 bases, with 8 bases remaining between them. Germline V lookup: CDR1 SQVTM, CDR2 ANQGSEA. For the CDR3, the DNA is TGCAGCGTTTTACAGGGCTCTGGGGCCAACGTCCTGACTTTC. It specifies CSVLQGSGANVLTF.

For this clone: A junction boundary mismatches the germline segment, possibly from a read error. This chain links TRBV7-9 with TRBJ2-7; TRBD1 agrees at 9 bases. The CDR3 sequence is 15 residues long. Germline-derived CDR1 and CDR2 are SEHNR and FQNEAQ (reference sequence). CDR3 region: CSSSSPGQGLYEQYF. CDR3 nucleotide sequence: TGTTCCAGCAGCTCCCCCGGACAGGGGTTGTACGAGCAGTACTTC.

CDR3 protein: CASSPRWQGRGRLFF. The CDR3, as DNA: TGTGCCAGCAGCCCTAGGTGGCAGGGAAGGGGAAGACTGTTTTTT. The rearrangement joins TRBV5-8 to TRBJ1-4; possibly TRBD1 for D (5 bases). V lost 4 bases and J lost 13, with 23 bases in between. The CDR3 runs to 15 residues. Germline CDR1 reads SGHTS; CDR2 reads YDEGEE.

The chain combines TRBV15 with TRBJ2-5, with 8 bases that match TRBD1. The V gene end was trimmed by 0 bases and the J gene end by 4 bases; junction bases not matched to a gene: 4. The germline V gene encodes CDR1 LNHNV and CDR2 YYDKDF (reference sequence). The CDR3 spans 15 residues. CDR3 coding DNA: TGTGCCACCAGCAGAGAAGGGACAGGAGCAGAGACCCAGTACTTC. Its protein is CATSREGTGAETQYF.

CDR3 nucleotides: TGTGCCAGCTCTCCGTTCGCCGGGAGAAACGAGCAGTACTTC. This codes for CASSPFAGRNEQYF. This rearrangement joins TRBV18 to TRBJ2-7, with a tentative D call TRBD2 (6 bases). The germline CDR1 and CDR2 sequences are KGHSH and LQKENI. This CDR3 is built from 14 residues. V was cut by 6 bases and J by 5 bases, with 17 bases left in between.

The V and J genes are TRBV28 and TRBJ2-5; tentatively, D is TRBD2 (6 bases). TRBJ2-7 explains the end of the DNA better; the J call may be wrong. Germline assignment: CDR1 MDHEN and CDR2 SYDVKM. The CDR3 is made up of 14 amino acids. The CDR3 region is CASSLVGSSYEQYF. The CDR3 DNA reads as TGTGCCAGCAGTTTAGTCGGGAGCTCCTACGAGCAGTACTTC.

The chain employs TRBV7-9 and TRBJ2-3, with 11 bases matching TRBD2. There are 15 residues in the CDR3. V shed 5 bases and J 6 bases; nucleotides not matched to a gene: 7. CDR1 is SEHNR and CDR2 is FQNEAQ in the germline V gene (reference sequence). CDR3 in amino acids: CASSPLAGAGDTQYF. CDR3 bases: TGTGCCAGCAGCCCACTAGCGGGGGCGGGGGATACGCAGTATTTT.

The genes are TRBV28 and TRBJ1-2; 12 bases map to TRBD1. CDR1 is MDHEN, CDR2 SYDVKM, per germline. V shed 3 bases, J shed 1 base, and the junction held 3 bases outside the gene matches. This CDR3 is built from 16 residues. This CDR3 is CASSFGTGGLNYGYTF. DNA for the CDR3: TGTGCCAGCAGTTTCGGGACAGGGGGCCTTAACTATGGCTACACCTTC.

There are a few counts of this clone. The chain carries TRBV7-6 and TRBJ2-5; no clear D. The germline V gene encodes CDR1 SGHVS and CDR2 FNYEAQ. The length of the CDR3 is 13 residues. The V and J ends lost 0 bases and 5 bases respectively, with 7 bases between them. The CDR3 here is CASSLAAWETQYF. The CDR3 nucleotides read TGTGCCAGCAGCTTAGCAGCTTGGGAGACCCAGTACTTC.

Note on this clone: Different DNA sequences within this sample yield the same CDR3. CDR3 nucleotides: TGTGCCAGCACCCGACAGGGGCCCTACGAGCAGTACTTC. Translated, it gives CASTRQGPYEQYF. The J gene is TRBJ2-7, the V gene TRBV2, with 8 bases fitting TRBD1. Germline values: CDR1 SNHLY, CDR2 FYNNEI. The V segment lost 7 bases and the J segment 2 bases; nucleotides outside the gene matches: 4. The CDR3 sequence is 13 residues long.